This T cell receptor beta chain is from a study of glioma-infiltrating T cells after dendritic cell vaccination. Sequenced by immunoSEQ multiplex PCR; TCRdb stores in-frame clones only, minus some. Here the sample spans over 55,000 clones, 65% to 90% being singletons. This CDR3 comprises 15 residues. V gave up 4 bases and J gave up 0 bases, with 13 bases separating them. Looked up from germline, CDR1 is SGHNT and CDR2 is YYREEE (reference sequence). This clone was detected a few times. The sample consisted of blood, taken before dendritic cell vaccination. The receptor was isolated from a human donor with glioblastoma. The rearrangement links TRBV5-4 to TRBJ1-1, with D possibly TRBD1 on 6 matching bases. The CDR3 DNA is TGTGCCAGCAGCGTAGAGACAGGCATGAACACTGAAGCTTTCTTT. Translation gives CASSVETGMNTEAFF.